This T cell receptor (beta chain) was sequenced in a study of CD8+CD57+ T cells in acquired aplastic anemia (dated by TCRdb to 2016 to 2019). About the full investigation: A mean of about 3.2 ug of DNA, ranging from about 0.2 to 27.4 ug, was extracted from sorted CD4+ and CD8+ cells. CD8+CD57+ expansion was defined as frequency above the mean frequency observed in healthy subjects. Results and caveats for the whole study, not just this receptor: Approximately 31 CD8+ CDR3 sequences were found in both patients and controls but appeared to be highly expressed in patients and within the immunodominant clones of the patients. CD8+ Simpson's diversity did not differ significantly between patients and healthy controls (P=0.060).

The germline V gene provides CDR1 SGHVS and CDR2 FNYEAQ. Cut back by 5 bases and 7 bases, the V and J ends lie 15 bases apart. The CDR3 runs 13 residues from the cysteine to the phenylalanine. Only CDR3 DNA remains: 39 bases, in frame from the first base. Flow cytometry had shown CD8+CD57+ cell expansion in the patients selected for sequencing. Every patient had severe acquired aplastic anemia, diagnosed using the International Study of Aplastic Anemia and Agranulocytosis and Camitta criteria. No patient had received any therapy when blood was sampled. In this study, sorted CD4+ and CD8+ T cells from the blood of healthy subjects and of severe aplastic anemia patients had their TCR repertoires deep-sequenced. In the USA, patient enrollment took place under clinicaltrials.gov protocols 00001620, 01623167, 00001397, 00071045, 00081523 and 00961064. Ficoll-Paque density gradient centrifugation was used to isolate peripheral blood mononuclear cells. Before DNA extraction, CD4+ and CD8+ T cells were sorted by FACS or by magnetic beads.

Genomic DNA was used as template for profiling of TCR beta VDJ combinations and CDR3 sequences. An Illumina HiSeq 2000 was used for TCR repertoire sequencing. Processing in the source paper ran as follows. TRBV/TRBJ rearrangement plots, CDR3 size and DJ length profiles, and Simpson's diversity index were used to evaluate the repertoires. The most abundant DNA sequence in the deep sequencing data was taken as the immunodominant clone. CDR3 amino acid sequences were checked for sharing across subjects and were also compared against the VDJdb database and published repertoires. TCRdb redid the processing of the public reads, applying fastp at Q25 and MiXCR, and retained in-frame beta chains. All rows with the same CDR3 protein become a single entry with the most common DNA and genes. These V and J calls rely on TCRdb rather than the paper's analysis. The sample records 200,000 to 250,000 distinct CDR3 sequences, about 62% of which are singletons. The biggest ten clones account for 58% of the sample.

This clonotype has only a few counts. Its antigen remains undetermined. No quality values exist for individual bases; no much larger clone is one base distant. Sequencing was carried out using sorted CD4+, CD8+, or CD8+CD57+ T cells (not recorded which) from PBMCs. The chain uses TRBV7-6 and TRBJ2-7; the D region possibly corresponds to TRBD2 (6 bases align). The TCR originated in a human donor with aplastic anemia. The nucleotide sequence reads TGTGCCAGCAGCCGGGACTCCCTGGGGGAGCAGTACTTC. It translates as CASSRDSLGEQYF.